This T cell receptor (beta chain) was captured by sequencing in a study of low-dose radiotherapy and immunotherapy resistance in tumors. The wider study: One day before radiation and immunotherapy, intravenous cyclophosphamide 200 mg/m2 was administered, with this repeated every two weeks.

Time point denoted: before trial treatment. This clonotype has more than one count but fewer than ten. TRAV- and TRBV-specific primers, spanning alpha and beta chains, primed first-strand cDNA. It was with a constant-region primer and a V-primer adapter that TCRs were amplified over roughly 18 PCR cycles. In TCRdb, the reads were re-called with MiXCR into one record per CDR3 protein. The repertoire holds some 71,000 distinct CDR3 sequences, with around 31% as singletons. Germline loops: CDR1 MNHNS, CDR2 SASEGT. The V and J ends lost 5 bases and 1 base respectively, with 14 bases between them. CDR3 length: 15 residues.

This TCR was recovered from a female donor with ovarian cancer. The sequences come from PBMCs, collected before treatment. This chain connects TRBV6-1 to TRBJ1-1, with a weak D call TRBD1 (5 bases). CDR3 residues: CASSYGGASNTEAFF. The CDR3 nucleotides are TGTGCCAGCAGTTACGGAGGGGCTTCGAACACTGAAGCTTTCTTT.